Listed below are T cell receptor beta chains from one sample, sequenced in a study of identical twins. TCRdb ran MiXCR on the 5' RACE reads and lists one entry per CDR3 protein. This table has 200,000 to 250,000 distinct CDR3 sequences, 5.5% to 7% appearing once. This sample was also put to use in a study of yellow fever vaccine responses in identical twins.

The material sequenced was memory (CD45RO+) T cells sorted from blood. All receptors come from a young woman in good health. CDR3s include the opening cysteine and the closing phenylalanine or tryptophan. Size is omitted from some rows. Given values are once, few, many or a class for expanded clones.

v_call	j_call	clone_size	cdr3_aa
TRBV27	TRBJ1-1	many	CASSLWGLDTEAFF
TRBV2	TRBJ2-1	few	CASQTSGGPPYNEQFF
TRBV6-4	TRBJ2-1	few	CASSDGGGREVNEQFF
TRBV28	TRBJ1-1	few	CASSGGPEAFF
TRBV7-9	TRBJ2-5	-	CASTPGAGEETQYF
TRBV28	TRBJ1-2	-	CASRTGGAYGYTF
TRBV5-1	TRBJ2-2	many	CASSLGGEQPGELFF
TRBV5-1	TRBJ1-2	many	CASSDNYGYTF
TRBV12-3/TRBV12-4	TRBJ2-5	many	CASSLGTSGYQPYF
TRBV19	TRBJ1-1	once	CASSMGWSSTEAFF
TRBV4-2	TRBJ2-5	-	CASSQSDSQETQYF
TRBV29-1	TRBJ2-1	few	CSVERGIKGEQFF
TRBV20-1	TRBJ1-2	many	CSARGQGEVGYTF
TRBV4-1	TRBJ2-1	-	CASSRGSEINEQFF
TRBV10-3	TRBJ2-3	-	CAISSAGSTDTQYF
TRBV20-1	TRBJ2-1	-	CSAGRELYNEQFF
TRBV12-3/TRBV12-4	TRBJ2-2	few	CASGLGTGGIGELFF
TRBV29-1	TRBJ2-3	many	CSVEEDARNTDTQYF
TRBV6-1	TRBJ2-2	few	CASRTTSGRNTGELFF
TRBV12-3/TRBV12-4	TRBJ1-1	many	CASSFRGAYTEAFF
TRBV6-5	TRBJ2-3	few	CASSYSGTEKDTQYF
TRBV10-3	TRBJ2-7	many	CAISEGDRVSYEQYF
TRBV11-2	TRBJ2-5	many	CASSPTETQYF
TRBV11-2	TRBJ2-2	few	CASIRGRESTGELFF
TRBV3-1	TRBJ2-1	few	CASSSLAGGGNEQFF
TRBV5-8	TRBJ2-7	once	CASRTGQVSTEQYF
TRBV7-2	TRBJ1-2	-	CASRADRGKYGYTF
TRBV5-5	TRBJ2-1	many	CASSFSPSGENEQFF